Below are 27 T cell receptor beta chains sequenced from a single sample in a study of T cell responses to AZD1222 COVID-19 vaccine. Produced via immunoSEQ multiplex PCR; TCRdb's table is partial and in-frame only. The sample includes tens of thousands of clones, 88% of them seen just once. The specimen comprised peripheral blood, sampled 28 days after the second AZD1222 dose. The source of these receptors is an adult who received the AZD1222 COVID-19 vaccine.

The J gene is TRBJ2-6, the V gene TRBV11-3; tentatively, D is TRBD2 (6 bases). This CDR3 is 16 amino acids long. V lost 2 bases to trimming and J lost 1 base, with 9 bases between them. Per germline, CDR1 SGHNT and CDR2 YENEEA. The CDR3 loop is CASSLRDLSGANVLTF. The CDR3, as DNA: TGTGCCAGCAGCTTAAGGGACTTATCTGGGGCCAACGTCCTGACTTTC.

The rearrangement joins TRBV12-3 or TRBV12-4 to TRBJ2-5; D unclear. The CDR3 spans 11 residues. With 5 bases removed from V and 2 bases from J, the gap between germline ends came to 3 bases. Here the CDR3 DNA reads TGTGCCAGCAGTACTCAAGAGACCCAGTACTTC. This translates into CASSTQETQYF.

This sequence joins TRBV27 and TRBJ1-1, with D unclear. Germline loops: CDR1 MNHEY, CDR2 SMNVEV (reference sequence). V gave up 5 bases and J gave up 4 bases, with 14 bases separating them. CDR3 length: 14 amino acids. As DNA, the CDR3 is TGTGCCAGCAGTCCCGGGGTACGGGGCACTGAAGCTTTCTTT. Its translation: CASSPGVRGTEAFF.

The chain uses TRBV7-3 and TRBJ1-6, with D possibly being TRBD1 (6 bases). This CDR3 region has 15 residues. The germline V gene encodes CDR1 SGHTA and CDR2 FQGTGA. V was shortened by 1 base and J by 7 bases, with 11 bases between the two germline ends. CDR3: CASSLSWGGNSPLHF. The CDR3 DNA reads TGTGCCAGCAGCTTAAGCTGGGGGGGCAATTCACCCCTCCACTTT.

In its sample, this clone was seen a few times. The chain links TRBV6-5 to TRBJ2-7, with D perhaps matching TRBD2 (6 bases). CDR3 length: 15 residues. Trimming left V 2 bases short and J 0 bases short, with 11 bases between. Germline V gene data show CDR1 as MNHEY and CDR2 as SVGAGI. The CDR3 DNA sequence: TGTGCCAGCAGTTACGGAGGGGACGCCTCCTACGAGCAGTACTTC. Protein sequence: CASSYGGDASYEQYF.

CDR3: CASSEDGQGTFHGYTF. The CDR3 DNA reads TGTGCCAGCAGTGAAGACGGACAGGGGACATTTCATGGCTACACCTTC. The V and J genes are TRBV2 and TRBJ1-2; 9 bases agree with TRBD1. Germline V lookup: CDR1 SNHLY, CDR2 FYNNEI. The CDR3 totals 16 residues. V lost 1 base to trimming and J lost 6 bases; unmatched junction nucleotides: 9.

The CDR3 DNA is TGCGCCAGCAGCTTGGAAGGGGGGGCGTCGGATACGCAGTATTTT. This gives the protein CASSLEGGASDTQYF. This chain links TRBV5-1 with TRBJ2-3; a weak D match, TRBD2 (7 bases). V lost 0 bases to trimming and J lost 6 bases, with 14 bases between them. The CDR3 extends over 15 amino acids. CDR1 SGHRS and CDR2 YFSETQ come from the germline V gene.

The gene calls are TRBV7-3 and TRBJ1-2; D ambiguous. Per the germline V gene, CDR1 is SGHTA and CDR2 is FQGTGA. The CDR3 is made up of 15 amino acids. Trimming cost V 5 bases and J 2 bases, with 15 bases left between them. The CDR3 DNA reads TGTGCCAGCAGCGAGAGGGCCCCAGTGAACTATGGCTACACCTTC. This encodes CASSERAPVNYGYTF.

The chain's CDR3 is CASSLQGRDTIYF. Here the CDR3 DNA reads TGTGCCAGCAGCTTACAGGGTAGGGACACCATATATTTT. This chain links TRBV5-4 with TRBJ1-3; tentatively, D is TRBD1 (6 bases). V was clipped by 2 bases and J by 8 bases, with 11 bases between them. Germline V CDR1 and CDR2: SGHNT, YYREEE (reference sequence). This CDR3 comprises 13 residues.

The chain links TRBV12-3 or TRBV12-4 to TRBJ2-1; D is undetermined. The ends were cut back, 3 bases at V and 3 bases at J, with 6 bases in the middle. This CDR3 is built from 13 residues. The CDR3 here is CASSFGSYNEQFF. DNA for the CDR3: TGTGCCAGCAGTTTTGGCAGCTACAATGAGCAGTTCTTC.

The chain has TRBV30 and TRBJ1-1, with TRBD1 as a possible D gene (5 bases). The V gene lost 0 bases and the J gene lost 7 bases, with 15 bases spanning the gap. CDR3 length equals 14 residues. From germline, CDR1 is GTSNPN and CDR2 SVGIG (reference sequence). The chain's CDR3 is CAWSVGSGTSEAFF. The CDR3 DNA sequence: TGTGCCTGGAGTGTAGGTTCAGGGACGAGTGAAGCTTTCTTT.

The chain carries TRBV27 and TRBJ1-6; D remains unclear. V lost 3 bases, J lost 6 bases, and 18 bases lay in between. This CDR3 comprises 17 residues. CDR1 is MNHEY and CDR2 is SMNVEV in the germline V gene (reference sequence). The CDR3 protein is CASSFSRAPYLNSPLHF. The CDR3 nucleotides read TGTGCCAGCAGTTTTTCAAGAGCCCCCTATCTTAATTCACCCCTCCACTTT.

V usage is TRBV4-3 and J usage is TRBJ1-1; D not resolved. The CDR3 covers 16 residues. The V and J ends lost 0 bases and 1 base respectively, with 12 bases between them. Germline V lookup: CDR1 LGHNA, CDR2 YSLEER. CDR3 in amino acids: CASSQDRRSQNTEAFF. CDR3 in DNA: TGCGCCAGCAGCCAAGATCGACGAAGCCAGAACACTGAAGCTTTCTTT.

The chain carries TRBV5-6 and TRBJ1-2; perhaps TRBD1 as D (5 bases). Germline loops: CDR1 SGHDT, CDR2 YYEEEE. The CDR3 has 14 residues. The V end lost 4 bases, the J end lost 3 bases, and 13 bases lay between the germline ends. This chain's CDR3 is CASSLEWGDYGYTF. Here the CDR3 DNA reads TGTGCCAGCAGCCTAGAATGGGGGGACTATGGCTACACCTTC.

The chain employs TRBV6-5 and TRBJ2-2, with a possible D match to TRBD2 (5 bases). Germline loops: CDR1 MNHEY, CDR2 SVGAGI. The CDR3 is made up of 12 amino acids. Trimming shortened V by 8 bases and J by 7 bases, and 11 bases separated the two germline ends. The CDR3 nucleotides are TGTGCCAGCCGTTCCGAGGGCGGGGAGCTGTTTTTT. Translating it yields CASRSEGGELFF.

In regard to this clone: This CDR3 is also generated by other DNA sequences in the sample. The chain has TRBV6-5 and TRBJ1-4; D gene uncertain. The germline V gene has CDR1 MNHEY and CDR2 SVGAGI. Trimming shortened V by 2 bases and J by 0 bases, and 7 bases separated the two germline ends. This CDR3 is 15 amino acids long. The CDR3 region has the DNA TGTGCCAGCAGTTACAGCGGAGCAACTAATGAAAAACTGTTTTTT. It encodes CASSYSGATNEKLFF.

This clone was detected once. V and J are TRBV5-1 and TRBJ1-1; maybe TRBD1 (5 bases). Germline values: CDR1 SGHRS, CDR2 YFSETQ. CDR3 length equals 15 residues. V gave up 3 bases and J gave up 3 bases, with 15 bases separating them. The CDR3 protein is CASSWVGTQYTEAFF. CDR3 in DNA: TGCGCCAGCAGCTGGGTGGGGACCCAGTACACTGAAGCTTTCTTT.

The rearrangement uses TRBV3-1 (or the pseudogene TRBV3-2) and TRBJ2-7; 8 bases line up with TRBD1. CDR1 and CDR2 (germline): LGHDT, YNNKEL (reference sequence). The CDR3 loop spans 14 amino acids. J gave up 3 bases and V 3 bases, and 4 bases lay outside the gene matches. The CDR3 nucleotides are TGTGCCAGCAGCCATGGGACAGGCCTCTACGAGCAGTACTTC. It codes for CASSHGTGLYEQYF.

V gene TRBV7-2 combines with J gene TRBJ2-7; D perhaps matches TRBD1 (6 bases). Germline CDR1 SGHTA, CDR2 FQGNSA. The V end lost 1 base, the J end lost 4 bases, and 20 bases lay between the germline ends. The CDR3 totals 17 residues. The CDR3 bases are TGTGCCAGCAGCTTAGGGCCCCCCCCTAATCAGGGGTACGAGCAGTACTTC. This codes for CASSLGPPPNQGYEQYF.

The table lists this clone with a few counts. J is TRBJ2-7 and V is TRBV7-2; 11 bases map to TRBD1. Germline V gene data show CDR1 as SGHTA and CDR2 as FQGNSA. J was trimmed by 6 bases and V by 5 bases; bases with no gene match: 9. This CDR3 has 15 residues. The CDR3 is CASSHTLDRGREQYF. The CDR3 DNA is TGTGCCAGCAGCCATACTTTGGACAGGGGGCGCGAGCAGTACTTC.

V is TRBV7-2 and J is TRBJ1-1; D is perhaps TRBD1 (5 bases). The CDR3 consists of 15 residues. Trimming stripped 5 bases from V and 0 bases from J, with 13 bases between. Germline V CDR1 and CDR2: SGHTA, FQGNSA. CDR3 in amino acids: CASSPREGMNTEAFF. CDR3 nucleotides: TGTGCCAGCAGCCCCAGGGAGGGGATGAACACTGAAGCTTTCTTT.

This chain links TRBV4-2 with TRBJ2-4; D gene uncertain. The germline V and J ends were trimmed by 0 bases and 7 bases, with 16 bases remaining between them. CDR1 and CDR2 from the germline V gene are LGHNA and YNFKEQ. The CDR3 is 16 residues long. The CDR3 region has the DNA TGTGCCAGCAGCCAAGATTGGACGGAAATGGGCAACATTCAGTACTTC. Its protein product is CASSQDWTEMGNIQYF.

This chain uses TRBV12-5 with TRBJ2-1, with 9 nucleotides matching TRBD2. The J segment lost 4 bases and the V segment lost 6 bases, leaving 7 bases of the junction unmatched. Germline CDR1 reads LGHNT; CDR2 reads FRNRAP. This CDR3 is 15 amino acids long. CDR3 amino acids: CASGRSSGTYNEQFF. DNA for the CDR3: TGTGCTAGTGGAAGATCTAGCGGGACTTACAATGAGCAGTTCTTC.

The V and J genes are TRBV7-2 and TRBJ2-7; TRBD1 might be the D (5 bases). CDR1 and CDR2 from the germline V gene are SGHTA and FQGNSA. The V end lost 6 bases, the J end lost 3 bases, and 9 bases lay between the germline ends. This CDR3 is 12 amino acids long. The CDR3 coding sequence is TGTGCCAGCAGAACGGACAACTACGAGCAGTACTTC. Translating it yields CASRTDNYEQYF.

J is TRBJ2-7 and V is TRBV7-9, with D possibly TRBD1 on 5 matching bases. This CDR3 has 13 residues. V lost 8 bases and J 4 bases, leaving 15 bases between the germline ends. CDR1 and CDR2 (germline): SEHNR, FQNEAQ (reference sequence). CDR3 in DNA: TGTGCCAGCGTTCCCACCCAGGGTTACGAGCAGTACTTC. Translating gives CASVPTQGYEQYF.

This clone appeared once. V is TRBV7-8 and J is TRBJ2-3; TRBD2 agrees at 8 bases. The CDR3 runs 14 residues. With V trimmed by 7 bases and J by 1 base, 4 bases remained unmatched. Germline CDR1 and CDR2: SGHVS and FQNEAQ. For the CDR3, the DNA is TGTGCCAGCACCTTTAGCGGGGGCACAGATACGCAGTATTTT. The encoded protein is CASTFSGGTDTQYF.

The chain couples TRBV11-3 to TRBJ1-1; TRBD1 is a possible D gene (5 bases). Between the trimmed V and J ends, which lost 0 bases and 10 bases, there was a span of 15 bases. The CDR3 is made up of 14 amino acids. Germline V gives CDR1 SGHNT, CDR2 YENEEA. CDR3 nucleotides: TGTGCCAGCAGCTTAGAGGGCAGAGGGGTGGCAGCTTTCTTT. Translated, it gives CASSLEGRGVAAFF.